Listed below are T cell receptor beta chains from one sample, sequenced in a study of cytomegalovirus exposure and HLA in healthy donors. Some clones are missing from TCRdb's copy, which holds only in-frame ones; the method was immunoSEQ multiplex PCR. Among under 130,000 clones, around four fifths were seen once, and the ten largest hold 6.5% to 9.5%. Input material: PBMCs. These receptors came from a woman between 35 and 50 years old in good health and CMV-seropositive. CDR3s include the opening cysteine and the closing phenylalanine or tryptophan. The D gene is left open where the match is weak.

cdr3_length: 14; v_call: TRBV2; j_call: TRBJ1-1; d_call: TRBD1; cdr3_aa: CASSTTGGNTEAFF
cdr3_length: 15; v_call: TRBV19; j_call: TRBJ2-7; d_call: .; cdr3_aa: CASSIDRGNPYEQYF
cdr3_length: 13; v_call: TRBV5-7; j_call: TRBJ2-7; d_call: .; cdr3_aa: CASSGLEIYEQYF
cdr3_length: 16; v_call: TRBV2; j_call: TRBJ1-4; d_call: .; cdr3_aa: CASSEALYSSNEKLFF
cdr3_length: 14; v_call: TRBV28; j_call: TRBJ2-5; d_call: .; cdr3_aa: CASRLQGTLETQYF
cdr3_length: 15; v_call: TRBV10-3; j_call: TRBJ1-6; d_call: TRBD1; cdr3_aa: CAISEGDRRNSPLHF
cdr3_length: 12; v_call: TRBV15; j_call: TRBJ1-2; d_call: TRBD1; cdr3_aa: CATSVRQGGYTF
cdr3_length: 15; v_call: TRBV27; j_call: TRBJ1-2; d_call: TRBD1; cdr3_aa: CASSRGQRSNYGYTF
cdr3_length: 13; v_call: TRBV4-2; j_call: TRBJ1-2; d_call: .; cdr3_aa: CASSQGINYGYTF
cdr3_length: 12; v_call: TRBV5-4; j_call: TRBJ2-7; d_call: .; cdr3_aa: CASGRDSYEQYF
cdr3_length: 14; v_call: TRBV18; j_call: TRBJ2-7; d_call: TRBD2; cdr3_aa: CASSPGGASYEQYF
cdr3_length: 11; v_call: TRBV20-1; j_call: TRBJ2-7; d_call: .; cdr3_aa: CSANLNYEQYF
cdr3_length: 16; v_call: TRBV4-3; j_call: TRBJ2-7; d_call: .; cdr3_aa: CASSKVARTDLYEQYF
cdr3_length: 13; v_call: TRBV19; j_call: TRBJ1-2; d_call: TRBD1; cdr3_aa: CASKKQGVYGYTF
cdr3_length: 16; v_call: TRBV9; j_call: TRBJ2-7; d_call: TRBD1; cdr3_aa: CASSVGSGQGSYEQYF